The clone carrying this T cell receptor (beta chain) has only one observation. There are 13 residues in the CDR3. Germline-derived CDR1 and CDR2 are SGHTA and FQGNSA. Trimming stripped 3 bases from V and 5 bases from J, with 8 bases between. These data originate in a study of blood T cell repertoires in COVID-19. Donors were grouped by their self-reported clinical history. The assay was immunoSEQ multiplex PCR, and TCRdb's table has in-frame clones only and misses some. This table holds over 250,000 clones, 80% to 95% found once. The TCR sequence derives from a woman in her 30s who had recovered from COVID-19. The chain has TRBV7-2 and TRBJ2-4; TRBD2 is a possible D gene (5 bases). The sequencing sample was made of PBMCs or T cells enriched from blood (not recorded which). As DNA, the CDR3 is TGTGCCAGCAGCTTTACCGGGGAAAACATTCAGTACTTC. Protein: CASSFTGENIQYF.